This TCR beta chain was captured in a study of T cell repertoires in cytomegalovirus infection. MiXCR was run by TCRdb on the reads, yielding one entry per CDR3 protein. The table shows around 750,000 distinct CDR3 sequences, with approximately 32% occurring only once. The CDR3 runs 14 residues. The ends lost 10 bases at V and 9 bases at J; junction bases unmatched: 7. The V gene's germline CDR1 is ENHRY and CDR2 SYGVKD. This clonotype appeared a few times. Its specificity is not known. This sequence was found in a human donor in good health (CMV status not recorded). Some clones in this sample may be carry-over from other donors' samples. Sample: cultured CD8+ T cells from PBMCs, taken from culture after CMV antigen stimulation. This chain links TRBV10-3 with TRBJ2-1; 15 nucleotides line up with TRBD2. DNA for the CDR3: TGTGCCACCGGGACTAGCGGGGGGTATGGTGAGCAGTTCTTC. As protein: CATGTSGGYGEQFF.